One sample yielded the 4 T cell receptor beta chains listed below, sequenced in a study of response to subunit inactivated influenza vaccine. TCRdb reanalysed the RT-PCR reads using MiXCR and keeps one entry per CDR3 protein. Of approximately 530,000 distinct CDR3 sequences in the sample, around 8% were seen once. The sequencing used PBMCs from blood, collected 23 months after vaccination. These receptors all stem from a man aged 50 to 75 who received an inactivated influenza vaccine.

This clonotype was seen at least ten times. This sequence joins TRBV14 and TRBJ2-3; D is perhaps TRBD2 (5 bases). CDR3 length equals 15 residues. Trimming stripped 4 bases from V and 1 base from J, with 12 bases between. The germline V gene has CDR1 SGHDN and CDR2 FVKESK. The CDR3 region has the DNA TGTGCCAGCAGCCCCGGAGCGCGGGGCACAGATACGCAGTATTTT. This codes for CASSPGARGTDTQYF.

This clonotype has more than one count but fewer than ten. The genes are TRBV2 and TRBJ1-1; perhaps TRBD1 as D (5 bases). The CDR3 runs to 12 residues. The V gene's germline CDR1 is SNHLY and CDR2 FYNNEI. The V end was cut by 5 bases, the J end by 5 bases, with 9 bases between. CDR3 loop: CASSSGPTEAFF. The CDR3 DNA reads TGTGCCAGCAGTTCGGGACCTACTGAAGCTTTCTTT.

The table lists this clonotype with many counts. V is TRBV25-1 and J is TRBJ1-5; 8 nucleotides agree with TRBD1. Looked up from germline, CDR1 is MGHDK and CDR2 is SYGVNS. The CDR3 length is 14 residues. V shed 3 bases, J shed 7 bases, and the junction held 5 bases outside the gene matches. The CDR3 sequence is CASSETGVWQPQHF. As DNA, the CDR3 is TGTGCCAGCAGTGAGACAGGGGTTTGGCAGCCCCAGCATTTT.

In this sample, this clonotype turned up once. This chain links TRBV6-5 with TRBJ2-1, with 8 nucleotides matching TRBD2. CDR1 is MNHEY and CDR2 is SVGAGI in the germline V gene. The CDR3 runs 17 residues. Trimming at V came to 4 bases and at J to 0 bases, leaving 8 bases not matched to a gene. The CDR3 DNA sequence: TGTGCCAGCAGTTGGCAGCGGGGGTCGAGCTCCTACAATGAGCAGTTCTTC. This sequence encodes CASSWQRGSSSYNEQFF.